The rows below give T cell receptor beta chains drawn from one sample of a study of blood T cell repertoires in COVID-19. The protocol was immunoSEQ multiplex PCR, while the TCRdb copy is restricted to in-frame clones and leaves out a portion. The sample has approximately 74,000 clones, around three quarters seen once. Input material: peripheral blood. The origin of the receptors is a man in his fifties or sixties with acute or convalescent COVID-19. Each CDR3 is given with its conserved first and last residue. D genes are given only for firm matches. For some rows the clone size is stated as once, few or many, or as a class when expanded; others skip it.

abundance: NA; j_gene: TRBJ2-1; d_gene: NA; v_gene: TRBV29-1; CDR3aa: CSVIRGDKIPFF; CDR3nt: TGCAGCGTGATACGTGGGGACAAAATACCGTTCTTC
abundance: NA; j_gene: TRBJ1-1; d_gene: NA; v_gene: TRBV5-1; CDR3aa: CASRRVEGTEAFF; CDR3nt: TGCGCCAGCAGAAGGGTGGAGGGCACTGAAGCTTTCTTT
abundance: once; j_gene: TRBJ2-1; d_gene: TRBD1; v_gene: TRBV15; CDR3aa: CATSRDLTGATDEQFF; CDR3nt: TGTGCCACCAGCAGAGATCTGACAGGGGCTACGGATGAGCAGTTCTTC
abundance: NA; j_gene: TRBJ2-2; d_gene: TRBD1; v_gene: TRBV6-2/TRBV6-3; CDR3aa: CASSTGQGGTGELFF; CDR3nt: TGTGCCAGCAGTACCGGACAGGGCGGCACCGGGGAGCTGTTTTTT
abundance: once; j_gene: TRBJ2-3; d_gene: TRBD1; v_gene: TRBV19; CDR3aa: CASSISWGQGSGYTQYF; CDR3nt: TGTGCCAGTAGTATAAGCTGGGGACAGGGATCTGGTTATACGCAGTATTTT
abundance: NA; j_gene: TRBJ1-5; d_gene: TRBD1; v_gene: TRBV6-2/TRBV6-3; CDR3aa: CASSPYRDRVQPQHF; CDR3nt: TGTGCCAGCAGCCCCTACCGGGACAGGGTCCAGCCCCAGCATTTT
abundance: NA; j_gene: TRBJ1-4; d_gene: NA; v_gene: TRBV12-3/TRBV12-4; CDR3aa: CASRSRAGEKLFF; CDR3nt: TGTGCCAGCAGAAGTAGGGCAGGGGAAAAACTGTTTTTT
abundance: NA; j_gene: TRBJ2-3; d_gene: TRBD2; v_gene: TRBV29-1; CDR3aa: CSVAGGRGDTQYF; CDR3nt: TGCAGCGTTGCGGGGGGAAGAGGGGATACGCAGTATTTT
abundance: NA; j_gene: TRBJ1-2; d_gene: NA; v_gene: TRBV24-1; CDR3aa: CATSESSSGNYGYTF; CDR3nt: TGTGCCACCAGTGAGTCTAGCAGCGGAAACTATGGCTACACCTTC
abundance: NA; j_gene: TRBJ2-3; d_gene: TRBD2; v_gene: TRBV9; CDR3aa: CASSVDGGGRNTQYF; CDR3nt: TGTGCCAGCAGCGTAGACGGCGGGGGGCGGAATACGCAGTATTTT
abundance: NA; j_gene: TRBJ1-2; d_gene: NA; v_gene: TRBV19; CDR3aa: CASSINAGRNYGYTF; CDR3nt: TGTGCCAGTAGTATTAACGCTGGGCGTAACTATGGCTACACCTTC
abundance: NA; j_gene: TRBJ1-5; d_gene: TRBD1; v_gene: TRBV7-9; CDR3aa: CASSSGQGNQPQHF; CDR3nt: TGTGCCAGCAGCTCTGGACAGGGAAATCAGCCCCAGCATTTT
abundance: once; j_gene: TRBJ2-1; d_gene: TRBD1; v_gene: TRBV24-1; CDR3aa: CATSDPTGSGNEQFF; CDR3nt: TGTGCCACCAGTGATCCGACAGGGTCTGGGAATGAGCAGTTCTTC
abundance: NA; j_gene: TRBJ1-4; d_gene: TRBD1; v_gene: TRBV6-5; CDR3aa: CASSLDRGLDEKLFF; CDR3nt: TGTGCCAGCAGCCTCGACAGGGGCCTGGATGAAAAACTGTTTTTT
abundance: NA; j_gene: TRBJ1-2; d_gene: NA; v_gene: TRBV29-1; CDR3aa: CSVEGTPYGYTF; CDR3nt: TGCAGCGTTGAAGGGACACCCTATGGCTACACCTTC
abundance: NA; j_gene: TRBJ1-5; d_gene: NA; v_gene: TRBV19; CDR3aa: CASSIEGGGFQPQHF; CDR3nt: TGTGCCAGTAGTATCGAGGGTGGAGGTTTTCAGCCCCAGCATTTT
abundance: few; j_gene: TRBJ1-2; d_gene: NA; v_gene: TRBV6-5; CDR3aa: CASSRRGEGVYGYTF; CDR3nt: TGTGCCAGCAGTCGAAGGGGGGAGGGGGTGTATGGCTACACCTTC
abundance: few; j_gene: TRBJ1-6; d_gene: NA; v_gene: TRBV9; CDR3aa: CASSVDTYNSPLHF; CDR3nt: TGTGCCAGCAGCGTAGATACATATAATTCACCCCTCCACTTT
abundance: NA; j_gene: TRBJ1-2; d_gene: TRBD1; v_gene: TRBV12-3/TRBV12-4; CDR3aa: CASTLQGVNGYTF; CDR3nt: TGTGCCAGCACCTTACAGGGGGTCAATGGCTACACCTTC
abundance: NA; j_gene: TRBJ1-3; d_gene: NA; v_gene: TRBV12-5; CDR3aa: CASVAVSTIYF; CDR3nt: TGTGCTAGTGTCGCTGTGAGCACCATATATTTT
abundance: NA; j_gene: TRBJ2-1; d_gene: TRBD2; v_gene: TRBV11-2; CDR3aa: CASSRLAGGFSYNEQFF; CDR3nt: TGTGCCAGCAGCCGACTAGCGGGGGGTTTTTCATACAATGAGCAGTTCTTC
abundance: NA; j_gene: TRBJ2-1; d_gene: NA; v_gene: TRBV20-1; CDR3aa: CSAVPNEQFF; CDR3nt: TGCAGCGCTGTTCCGAATGAGCAGTTCTTC
abundance: NA; j_gene: TRBJ2-3; d_gene: NA; v_gene: TRBV6-4; CDR3aa: CASRTTGVSDTQYF; CDR3nt: TGTGCCAGCAGAACGACAGGTGTCTCAGATACGCAGTATTTT
abundance: NA; j_gene: TRBJ1-3; d_gene: NA; v_gene: TRBV2; CDR3aa: CASRIEQPGNTIYF; CDR3nt: TGTGCCAGCAGGATCGAACAGCCCGGAAACACCATATATTTT
abundance: NA; j_gene: TRBJ1-6; d_gene: TRBD1; v_gene: TRBV5-1; CDR3aa: CASSDRDRGPTLHF; CDR3nt: TGCGCCAGCAGCGACCGGGACAGGGGTCCAACCCTCCACTTT
abundance: NA; j_gene: TRBJ2-7; d_gene: NA; v_gene: TRBV19; CDR3aa: CASSIRHHGKNYEQYF; CDR3nt: TGTGCCAGTAGTATTCGACATCACGGGAAAAATTACGAGCAGTACTTC